The 16 T cell receptor beta chains reported below all come from one sample, sequenced in a study of blood T cell repertoires in COVID-19. Profiled with immunoSEQ multiplex PCR; TCRdb holds only in-frame clones, not every one. Among about 400,000 clones listed, 80% to 90% were seen once. Sequenced: peripheral blood. The receptors come from a woman in her fifties or sixties with COVID-19, enrolled during active disease.

The gene calls are TRBV10-3 and TRBJ2-5; 11 nucleotides agree with TRBD1. The junction had 8 bases not matched to a gene; V was cut back by 7 bases and J by 7 bases. CDR1 and CDR2 from the germline V gene are ENHRY and SYGVKD. The CDR3 covers 14 residues. CDR3 nucleotides: TGTGCCATCACCCCGGACAGGGGGCTTGCGACCCAGTACTTC. It codes for CAITPDRGLATQYF.

The chain links TRBV21-1 to TRBJ1-5; the DNA was not used to check the table's D call, TRBD1. TRBV21-1 is assigned pseudogene status. This CDR3 has 15 residues. The CDR3 DNA sequence: TGTGCCAGCAGCAAAGGACAGGGGGTGGGTCAGCCCCAGCATTTT. It translates to CASSKGQGVGQPQHF.

V and J are TRBV7-9 and TRBJ2-3; 14 bases line up with TRBD2. The CDR3 length is 15 residues. Losses at the gene ends were 7 bases for V and 5 bases for J; bases not matched to a gene: 5. Germline-derived CDR1 and CDR2 are SEHNR and FQNEAQ (reference sequence). The CDR3 is CASIGLAGGGDTQYF. CDR3 DNA sequence: TGTGCCAGCATCGGACTAGCGGGGGGAGGAGATACGCAGTATTTT.

The V call is TRBV30, the J call TRBJ1-2; maybe TRBD1 (5 bases). Trimming stripped 3 bases from V and 2 bases from J, with 13 bases between. The CDR3 totals 14 residues. Germline loops: CDR1 GTSNPN, CDR2 SVGIG (reference sequence). Here the CDR3 reads CAWRILGGNYGYTF. CDR3 DNA: TGTGCCTGGAGGATTTTGGGGGGAAACTATGGCTACACCTTC.

This chain uses TRBV7-2 with TRBJ2-7, with 8 bases aligning to TRBD2. The CDR3 has 14 amino acids. Losses at the gene ends were 1 base for V and 4 bases for J; bases not matched to a gene: 3. Germline CDR1 SGHTA, CDR2 FQGNSA. The CDR3 sequence: CASSLGRLAYEQYF. In DNA, the CDR3 is TGTGCCAGCAGCTTAGGGAGACTAGCGTACGAGCAGTACTTC.

The V call is TRBV7-2, the J call TRBJ2-7; 10 positions match TRBD2. The trim removed 4 bases at V and 12 bases at J, leaving 9 bases unmatched. Germline CDR1 SGHTA, CDR2 FQGNSA. The length of the CDR3 is 13 residues. This CDR3 reads CASSSPQTSGLYF. The CDR3 region has the DNA TGTGCCAGCAGCTCGCCTCAGACTAGCGGGCTGTACTTC. The full variable domain, with the rest looked up from reference TRBV7-2 and TRBJ2-7, is GAGVSQSPSNKVTEKGKDVELRCDPISGHTALYWYRQSLGQGLEFLIYFQGNSAPDKSGLPSDRFSAERTGGSVSTLTIQRTQQEDSAVYLCASSSPQTSGLYFGPGTRLTVT.

Only one count was recorded for this clone. The genes are TRBV2 and TRBJ2-7; the D is unclear. Germline CDR1 and CDR2: SNHLY and FYNNEI. CDR3 length equals 14 residues. V lost 4 bases, J lost 0 bases, and 10 bases lay in between. In nucleotides, the CDR3 is TGTGCCAGCAGTGGGTCGTGGAGCTCCTACGAGCAGTACTTC. Its translation is CASSGSWSSYEQYF.

The chain employs TRBV6-5 and TRBJ1-2; D uncertain. Trimming pared 6 bases from V and 8 bases from J, leaving 10 bases between. CDR3 length: 11 residues. Germline V gives CDR1 MNHEY, CDR2 SVGAGI. The CDR3 nucleotides are TGTGCCAGCAGGAGGGAAGGGGGCTACACCTTC. It translates to CASRREGGYTF.

The genes are TRBV13 and TRBJ2-7, with 12 bases aligning to TRBD2. The J segment lost 4 bases and the V segment lost 2 bases, leaving 6 bases of the junction unmatched. The CDR3 consists of 16 residues. Germline CDR1 PRHDT, CDR2 FYEKMQ (reference sequence). The CDR3 region has the DNA TGTGCCAGCAGCTTAAATGGTGGGACTAGCGGGTACGAGCAGTACTTC. This translates into CASSLNGGTSGYEQYF.

This clone has only one observation. The chain is built from TRBV9 and TRBJ2-2, with D maybe TRBD2 (6 bases). This CDR3 has 15 residues. Germline lookup yields CDR1 SGDLS and CDR2 YYNGEE. V gave up 2 bases and J gave up 7 bases, with 15 bases separating them. CDR3 amino acids: CASSVAGTGNGELFF. For the CDR3, the DNA is TGTGCCAGCAGCGTGGCGGGGACGGGGAACGGGGAGCTGTTTTTT.

The chain combines TRBV4-2 with TRBJ1-2; the match to TRBD1 covers 7 bases. CDR3 size: 14 residues. With 4 bases clipped from V and 2 bases from J, the junction kept 4 bases outside the gene matches. Germline-derived CDR1 and CDR2 are LGHNA and YNFKEQ. This CDR3 reads CASSRGGRNYGYTF. The CDR3 nucleotides are TGTGCCAGCAGCCGAGGGGGCCGGAACTATGGCTACACCTTC.

This clone has only a few counts. The rearrangement links TRBV5-1 to TRBJ1-6, with D unclear. Trimming shortened V by 0 bases and J by 3 bases, and 13 bases separated the two germline ends. Germline V lookup: CDR1 SGHRS, CDR2 YFSETQ. This CDR3 spans 17 amino acids. The CDR3 is CASSLAGEGFYNSPLHF. The CDR3 nucleotides are TGCGCCAGCAGCTTGGCCGGTGAGGGCTTCTATAATTCACCCCTCCACTTT.

The chain employs TRBV7-3 and TRBJ2-3, with 9 nucleotides matching TRBD1. The CDR3 has 15 amino acids. V lost 3 bases to trimming and J lost 4 bases; unmatched junction nucleotides: 5. CDR1 SGHTA and CDR2 FQGTGA come from the germline V gene. The CDR3 sequence: CASSFGQGRPDTQYF. The CDR3 DNA reads TGTGCCAGCAGCTTCGGACAGGGGCGACCAGATACGCAGTATTTT. Full variable domain (outside the CDR3, taken from reference TRBV7-3 and TRBJ2-3): GAGVSQTPSNKVTEKGKYVELRCDPISGHTALYWYRQSLGQGPEFLIYFQGTGAADDSGLPNDRFFAVRPEGSVSTLKIQRTERGDSAVYLCASSFGQGRPDTQYFGPGTRLTVL.

V is TRBV3-1 (or the pseudogene TRBV3-2) and J is TRBJ1-2; 9 bases fit TRBD1. Germline CDR1 is LGHDT and CDR2 is YNNKEL (reference sequence). This CDR3 is 14 amino acids long. With 3 bases clipped from V and 4 bases from J, the junction kept 3 bases outside the gene matches. This chain's CDR3 is CASSHSGQGYGYTF. The CDR3 DNA sequence: TGTGCCAGCAGCCACTCGGGACAGGGCTATGGCTACACCTTC.

This chain links TRBV7-2 with TRBJ2-1; D call uncertain. CDR1 and CDR2 (germline): SGHTA, FQGNSA. The CDR3 runs to 15 residues. The ends were cut back, 0 bases at V and 2 bases at J, with 8 bases in the middle. CDR3 nucleotide sequence: TGTGCCAGCAGCTTAGCTCCCCCAGCCTACAATGAGCAGTTCTTC. Translated, it gives CASSLAPPAYNEQFF.

The rearrangement uses TRBV5-1 and TRBJ2-2; TRBD1 matches 7 bases. Germline loops: CDR1 SGHRS, CDR2 YFSETQ. V lost 4 bases to trimming and J lost 3 bases; unmatched junction nucleotides: 9. The CDR3 has 16 residues. CDR3 DNA: TGCGCCAGCAGCCACCAAGGGGGCATAGACACCGGGGAGCTGTTTTTT. The encoded protein is CASSHQGGIDTGELFF.